The table lists the clone carrying this TCR beta chain with a count of one. V gave up 1 base and J gave up 2 bases, with 12 bases separating them. The germline gives CDR1 SGHTA, CDR2 FQGNSA. The CDR3 runs to 15 residues. The time point: pretreatment peripheral blood. The sample originates from a study of PD-L1 blockade in urothelial cancer. TCRdb keeps only in-frame clones here, not all; method: immunoSEQ multiplex PCR. The sample carries tens of thousands of clones, approximately 83% recorded once. The genes are TRBV7-2 and TRBJ2-7; D is perhaps TRBD2 (5 bases). The sequences come from PBMCs, collected around atezolizumab (anti-PD-L1) treatment. The source of this sequence is a man in his sixties with urothelial cancer. CDR3 nucleotides: TGTGCCAGCAGCTTAGACGGGAAGCGGACCTACGAGCAGTACTTC. This gives the protein CASSLDGKRTYEQYF.